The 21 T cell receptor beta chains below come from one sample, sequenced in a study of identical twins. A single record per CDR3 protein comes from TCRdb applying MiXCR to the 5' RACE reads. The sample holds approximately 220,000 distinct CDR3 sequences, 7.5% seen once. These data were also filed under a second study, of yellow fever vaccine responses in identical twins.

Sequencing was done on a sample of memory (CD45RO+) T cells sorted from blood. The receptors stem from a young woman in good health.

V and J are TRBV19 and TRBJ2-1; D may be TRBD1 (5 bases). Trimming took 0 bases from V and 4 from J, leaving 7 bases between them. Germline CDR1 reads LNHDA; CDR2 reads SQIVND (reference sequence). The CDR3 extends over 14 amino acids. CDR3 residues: CASSIEAGYNEQFF. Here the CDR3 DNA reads TGTGCCAGTAGTATAGAAGCAGGGTACAATGAGCAGTTCTTC. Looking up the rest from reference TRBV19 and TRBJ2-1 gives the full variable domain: DGGITQSPKYLFRKEGQNVTLSCEQNLNHDAMYWYRQDPGQGLRLIYYSQIVNDFQKGDIAEGYSVSREKKESFPLTVTSAQKNPTAFYLCASSIEAGYNEQFFGPGTRLTVL.

CDR3 amino acids: CASSITPYSNQPQHF. CDR3 coding DNA: TGTGCCAGTAGTATTACTCCTTATAGCAATCAGCCCCAGCATTTT. The V call is TRBV19, the J call TRBJ1-5; D is undetermined. CDR1 and CDR2 (germline): LNHDA, SQIVND (reference sequence). Trimming removed 3 bases at V and 0 bases at J, with 9 bases between. This CDR3 is 15 amino acids long.

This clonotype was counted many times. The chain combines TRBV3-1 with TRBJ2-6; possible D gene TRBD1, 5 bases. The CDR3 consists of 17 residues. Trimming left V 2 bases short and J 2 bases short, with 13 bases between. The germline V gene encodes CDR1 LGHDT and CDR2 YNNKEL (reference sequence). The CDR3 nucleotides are TGTGCCAGCAGCCAATCCGCCCAGGGAACTGGGGCCAACGTCCTGACTTTC. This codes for CASSQSAQGTGANVLTF.

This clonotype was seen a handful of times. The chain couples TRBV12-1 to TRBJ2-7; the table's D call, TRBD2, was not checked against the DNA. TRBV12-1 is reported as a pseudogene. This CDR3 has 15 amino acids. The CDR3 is CASSPSGESSYEQYF. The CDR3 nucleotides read TGTGCCAGCAGCCCGAGCGGGGAGAGCTCCTACGAGCAGTACTTC.

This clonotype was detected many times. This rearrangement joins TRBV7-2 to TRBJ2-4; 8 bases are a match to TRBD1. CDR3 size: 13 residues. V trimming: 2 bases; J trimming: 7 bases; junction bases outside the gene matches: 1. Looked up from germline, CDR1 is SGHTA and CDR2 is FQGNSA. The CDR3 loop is CASSLQGANIQYF. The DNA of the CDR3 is TGTGCCAGCAGCTTACAGGGGGCGAACATTCAGTACTTC.

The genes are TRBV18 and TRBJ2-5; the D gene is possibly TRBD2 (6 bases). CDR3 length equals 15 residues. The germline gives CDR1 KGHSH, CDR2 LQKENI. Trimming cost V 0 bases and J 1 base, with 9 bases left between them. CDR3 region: CASSPPGGVQETQYF. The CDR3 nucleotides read TGTGCCAGCTCACCACCCGGGGGAGTCCAAGAGACCCAGTACTTC.

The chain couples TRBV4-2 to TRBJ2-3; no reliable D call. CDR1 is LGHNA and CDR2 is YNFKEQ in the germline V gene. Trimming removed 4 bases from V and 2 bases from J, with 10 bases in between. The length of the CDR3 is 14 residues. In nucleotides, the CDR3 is TGTGCCAGCAGCCTCTCGGAGTTCACAGATACGCAGTATTTT. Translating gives CASSLSEFTDTQYF.

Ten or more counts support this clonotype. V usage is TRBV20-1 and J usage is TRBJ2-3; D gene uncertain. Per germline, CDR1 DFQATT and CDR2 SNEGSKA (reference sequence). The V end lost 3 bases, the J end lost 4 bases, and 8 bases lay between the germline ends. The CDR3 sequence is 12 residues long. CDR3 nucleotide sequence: TGCAGTGCTAGTATCAGGTCAGATACGCAGTATTTT. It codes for CSASIRSDTQYF.

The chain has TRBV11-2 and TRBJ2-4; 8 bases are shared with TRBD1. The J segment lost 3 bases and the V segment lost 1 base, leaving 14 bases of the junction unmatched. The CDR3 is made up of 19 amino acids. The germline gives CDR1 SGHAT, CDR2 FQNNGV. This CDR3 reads CASSLVSGQGGWGKNIQYF. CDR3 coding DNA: TGTGCCAGCAGCTTAGTAAGCGGACAGGGTGGATGGGGCAAAAACATTCAGTACTTC.

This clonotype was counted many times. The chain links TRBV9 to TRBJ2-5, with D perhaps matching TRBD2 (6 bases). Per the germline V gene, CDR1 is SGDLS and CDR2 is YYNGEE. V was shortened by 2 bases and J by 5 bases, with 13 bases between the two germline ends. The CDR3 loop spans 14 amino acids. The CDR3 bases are TGTGCCAGCAGCGTTGGGGGACTTTGGGAGACCCAGTACTTC. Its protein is CASSVGGLWETQYF.

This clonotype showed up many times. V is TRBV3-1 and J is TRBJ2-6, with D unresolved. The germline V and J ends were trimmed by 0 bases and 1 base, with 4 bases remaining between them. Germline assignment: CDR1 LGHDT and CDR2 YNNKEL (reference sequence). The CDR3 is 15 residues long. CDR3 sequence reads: CASSQDLSGANVLTF. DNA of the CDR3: TGTGCCAGCAGCCAAGATCTATCTGGGGCCAACGTCCTGACTTTC.

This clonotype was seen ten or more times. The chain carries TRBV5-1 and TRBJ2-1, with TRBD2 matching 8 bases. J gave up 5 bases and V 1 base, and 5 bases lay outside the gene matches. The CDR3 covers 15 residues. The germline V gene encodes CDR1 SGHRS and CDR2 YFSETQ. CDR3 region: CASSLTPGGNNEQFF. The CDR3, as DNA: TGCGCCAGCAGCTTGACCCCGGGAGGGAACAATGAGCAGTTCTTC.

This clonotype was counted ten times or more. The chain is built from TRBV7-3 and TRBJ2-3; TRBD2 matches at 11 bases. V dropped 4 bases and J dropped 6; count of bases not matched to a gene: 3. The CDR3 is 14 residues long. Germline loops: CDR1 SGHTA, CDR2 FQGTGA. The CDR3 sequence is CASSSSGGKDTQYF. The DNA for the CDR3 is TGTGCCAGCAGCTCTAGCGGGGGGAAGGATACGCAGTATTTT.

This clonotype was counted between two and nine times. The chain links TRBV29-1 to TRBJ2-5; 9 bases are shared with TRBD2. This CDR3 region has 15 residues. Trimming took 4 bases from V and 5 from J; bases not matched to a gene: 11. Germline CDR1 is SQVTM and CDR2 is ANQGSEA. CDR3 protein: CSVVGLAPIFETQYF. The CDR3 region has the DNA TGCAGCGTTGTGGGACTAGCCCCCATATTCGAGACCCAGTACTTC.

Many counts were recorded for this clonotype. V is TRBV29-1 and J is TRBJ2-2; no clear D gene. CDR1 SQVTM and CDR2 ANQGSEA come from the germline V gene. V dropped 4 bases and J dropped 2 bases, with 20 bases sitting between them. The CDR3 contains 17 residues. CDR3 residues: CSVGAYDWRFNTGELFF. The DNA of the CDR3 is TGCAGCGTTGGGGCGTATGATTGGCGATTTAACACCGGGGAGCTGTTTTTT.

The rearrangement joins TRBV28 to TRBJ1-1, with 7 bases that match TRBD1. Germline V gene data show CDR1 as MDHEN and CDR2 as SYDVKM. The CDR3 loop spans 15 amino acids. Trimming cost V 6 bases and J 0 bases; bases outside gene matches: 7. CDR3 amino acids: CASRRTGVLNTEAFF. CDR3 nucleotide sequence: TGTGCCAGCAGACGGACAGGAGTCTTGAACACTGAAGCTTTCTTT.

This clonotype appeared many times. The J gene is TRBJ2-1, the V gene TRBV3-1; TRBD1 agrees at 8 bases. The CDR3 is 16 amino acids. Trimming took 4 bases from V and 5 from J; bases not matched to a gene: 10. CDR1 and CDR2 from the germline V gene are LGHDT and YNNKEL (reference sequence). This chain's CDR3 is CASSPWTGRVDNEQFF. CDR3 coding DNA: TGTGCCAGCAGCCCCTGGACAGGGAGAGTCGACAATGAGCAGTTCTTC.

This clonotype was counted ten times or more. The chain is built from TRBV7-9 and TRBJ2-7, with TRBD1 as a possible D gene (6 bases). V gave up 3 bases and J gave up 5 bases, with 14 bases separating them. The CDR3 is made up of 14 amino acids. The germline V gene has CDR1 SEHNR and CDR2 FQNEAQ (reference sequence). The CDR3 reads CASSFSFGTNEQYF. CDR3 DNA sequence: TGTGCCAGCAGCTTCTCCTTCGGGACAAACGAGCAGTACTTC.

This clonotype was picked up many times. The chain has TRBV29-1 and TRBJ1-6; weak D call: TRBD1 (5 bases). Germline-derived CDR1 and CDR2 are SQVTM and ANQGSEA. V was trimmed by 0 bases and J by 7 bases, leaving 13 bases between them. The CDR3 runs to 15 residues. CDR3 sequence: CSVEESGPGNSPLHF. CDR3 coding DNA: TGCAGCGTTGAAGAGTCAGGGCCCGGGAATTCACCCCTCCACTTT.

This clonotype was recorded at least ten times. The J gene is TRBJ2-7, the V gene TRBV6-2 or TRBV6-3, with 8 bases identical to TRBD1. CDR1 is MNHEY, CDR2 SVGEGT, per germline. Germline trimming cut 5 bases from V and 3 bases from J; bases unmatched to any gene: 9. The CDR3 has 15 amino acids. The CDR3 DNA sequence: TGTGCCAGCAGTCCCCAGTGGACAGGGAACTACGAGCAGTACTTC. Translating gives CASSPQWTGNYEQYF.

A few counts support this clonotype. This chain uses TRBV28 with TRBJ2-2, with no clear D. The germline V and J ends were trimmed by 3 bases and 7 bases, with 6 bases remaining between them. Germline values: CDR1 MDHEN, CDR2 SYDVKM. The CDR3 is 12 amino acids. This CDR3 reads CASSLRFGELFF. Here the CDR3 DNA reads TGTGCCAGCAGTTTGAGGTTCGGGGAGCTGTTTTTT.